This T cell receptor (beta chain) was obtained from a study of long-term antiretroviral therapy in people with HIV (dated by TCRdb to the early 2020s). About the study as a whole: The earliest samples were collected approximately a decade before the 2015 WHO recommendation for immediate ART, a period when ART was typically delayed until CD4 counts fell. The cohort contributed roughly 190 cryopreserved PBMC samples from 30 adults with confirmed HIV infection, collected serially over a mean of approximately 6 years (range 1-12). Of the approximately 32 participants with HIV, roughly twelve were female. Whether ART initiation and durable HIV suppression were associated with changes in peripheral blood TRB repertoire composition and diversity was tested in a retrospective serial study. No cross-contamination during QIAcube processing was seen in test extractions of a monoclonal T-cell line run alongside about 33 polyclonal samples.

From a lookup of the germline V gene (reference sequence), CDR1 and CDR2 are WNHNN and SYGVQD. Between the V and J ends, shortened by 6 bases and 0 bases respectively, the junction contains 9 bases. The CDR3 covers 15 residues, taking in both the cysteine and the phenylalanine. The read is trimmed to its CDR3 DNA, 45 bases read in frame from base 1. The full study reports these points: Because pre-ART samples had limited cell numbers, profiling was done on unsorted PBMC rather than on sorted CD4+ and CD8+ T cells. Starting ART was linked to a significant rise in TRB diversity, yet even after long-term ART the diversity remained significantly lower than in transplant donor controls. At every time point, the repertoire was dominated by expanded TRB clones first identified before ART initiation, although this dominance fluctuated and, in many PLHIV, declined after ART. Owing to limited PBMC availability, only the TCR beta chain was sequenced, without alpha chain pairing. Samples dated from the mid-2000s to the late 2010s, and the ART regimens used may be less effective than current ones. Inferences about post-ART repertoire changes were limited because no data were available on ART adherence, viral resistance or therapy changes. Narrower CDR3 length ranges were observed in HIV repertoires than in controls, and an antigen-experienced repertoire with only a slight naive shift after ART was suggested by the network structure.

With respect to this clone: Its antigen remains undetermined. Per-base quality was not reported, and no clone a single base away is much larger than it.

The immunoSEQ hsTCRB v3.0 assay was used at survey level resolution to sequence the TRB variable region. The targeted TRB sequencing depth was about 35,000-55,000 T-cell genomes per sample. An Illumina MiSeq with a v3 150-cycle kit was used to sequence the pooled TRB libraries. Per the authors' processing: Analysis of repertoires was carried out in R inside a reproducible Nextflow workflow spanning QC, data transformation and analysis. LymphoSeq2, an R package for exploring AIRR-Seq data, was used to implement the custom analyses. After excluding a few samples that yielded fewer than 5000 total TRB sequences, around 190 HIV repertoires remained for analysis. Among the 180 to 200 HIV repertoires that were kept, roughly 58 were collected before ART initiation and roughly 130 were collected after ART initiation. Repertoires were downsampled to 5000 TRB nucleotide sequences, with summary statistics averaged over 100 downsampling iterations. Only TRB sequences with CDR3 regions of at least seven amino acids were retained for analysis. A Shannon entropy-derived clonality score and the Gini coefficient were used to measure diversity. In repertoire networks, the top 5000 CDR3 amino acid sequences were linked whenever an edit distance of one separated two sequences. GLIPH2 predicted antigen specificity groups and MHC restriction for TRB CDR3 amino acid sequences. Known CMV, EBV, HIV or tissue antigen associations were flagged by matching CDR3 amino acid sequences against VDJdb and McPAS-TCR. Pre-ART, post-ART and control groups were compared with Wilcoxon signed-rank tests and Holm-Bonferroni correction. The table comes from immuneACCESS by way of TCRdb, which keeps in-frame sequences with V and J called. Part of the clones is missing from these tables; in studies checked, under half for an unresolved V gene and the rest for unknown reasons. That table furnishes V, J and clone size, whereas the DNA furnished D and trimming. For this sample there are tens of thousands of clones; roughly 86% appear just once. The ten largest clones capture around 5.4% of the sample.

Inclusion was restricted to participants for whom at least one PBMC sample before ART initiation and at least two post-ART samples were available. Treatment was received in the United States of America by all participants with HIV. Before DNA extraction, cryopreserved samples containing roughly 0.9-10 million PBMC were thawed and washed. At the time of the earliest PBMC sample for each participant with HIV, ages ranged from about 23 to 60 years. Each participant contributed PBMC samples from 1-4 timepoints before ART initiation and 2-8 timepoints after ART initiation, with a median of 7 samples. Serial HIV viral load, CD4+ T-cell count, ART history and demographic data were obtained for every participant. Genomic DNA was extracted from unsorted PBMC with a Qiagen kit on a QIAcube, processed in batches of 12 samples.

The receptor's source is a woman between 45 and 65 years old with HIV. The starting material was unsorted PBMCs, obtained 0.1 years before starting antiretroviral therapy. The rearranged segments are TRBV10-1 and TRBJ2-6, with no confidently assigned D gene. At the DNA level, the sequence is TGCGCCAGCAGCGTGATTTACTCTGGGGCCAACGTCCTGACTTTC. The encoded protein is CASSVIYSGANVLTF.